This passage covers 2 T cell receptor beta chains from one sample sequenced in a study of blood T cell repertoires in COVID-19. The table came from immunoSEQ multiplex PCR; TCRdb's copy has only in-frame clones and leaves some out. Altogether around 140,000 clones are present, over 75% being singletons, with the ten largest covering around 1.7%. The sample was peripheral blood. Receptors originate from a woman in her forties or fifties with acute or convalescent COVID-19.

The chain employs TRBV27 and TRBJ2-3; 7 nucleotides align to TRBD2. The J segment lost 3 bases and the V segment lost 5 bases, leaving 8 bases of the junction unmatched. The germline V gene encodes CDR1 MNHEY and CDR2 SMNVEV (reference sequence). This CDR3 is 15 amino acids long. The CDR3 DNA sequence: TGTGCCAGCAGTCCCCTGGGGGAGGGGACAGATACGCAGTATTTT. Translation: CASSPLGEGTDTQYF.

Points on this clone: Additional DNA sequences in this sample encode the identical CDR3. This chain links TRBV10-3 with TRBJ2-7, with D perhaps matching TRBD2 (6 bases). This CDR3 contains 15 residues. CDR1 is ENHRY and CDR2 is SYGVKD in the germline V gene. V lost 3 bases and J lost 2, with 14 bases in between. CDR3 loop: CAISEYRDSPYEQYF. CDR3 DNA sequence: TGTGCCATCAGTGAATACCGGGACTCTCCCTACGAGCAGTACTTC.